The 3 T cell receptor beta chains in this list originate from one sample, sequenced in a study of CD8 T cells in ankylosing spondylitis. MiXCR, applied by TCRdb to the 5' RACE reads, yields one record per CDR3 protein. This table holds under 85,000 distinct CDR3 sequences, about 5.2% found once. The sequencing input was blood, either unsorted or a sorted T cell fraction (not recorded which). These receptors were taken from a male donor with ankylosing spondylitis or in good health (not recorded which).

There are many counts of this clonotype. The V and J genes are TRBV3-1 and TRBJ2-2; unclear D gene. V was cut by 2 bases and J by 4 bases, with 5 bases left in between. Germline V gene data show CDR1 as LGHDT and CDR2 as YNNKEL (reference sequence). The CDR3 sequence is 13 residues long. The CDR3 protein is CASSQRPTGELFF. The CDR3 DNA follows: TGTGCCAGCAGCCAACGACCCACCGGGGAGCTGTTTTTT.

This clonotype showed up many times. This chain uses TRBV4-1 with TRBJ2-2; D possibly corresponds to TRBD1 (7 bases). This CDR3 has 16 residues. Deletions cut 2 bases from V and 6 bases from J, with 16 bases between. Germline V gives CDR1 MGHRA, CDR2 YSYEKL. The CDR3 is CASSQRQEGAAGELFF. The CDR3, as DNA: TGCGCCAGCAGCCAACGCCAGGAGGGGGCGGCCGGGGAGCTGTTTTTT.

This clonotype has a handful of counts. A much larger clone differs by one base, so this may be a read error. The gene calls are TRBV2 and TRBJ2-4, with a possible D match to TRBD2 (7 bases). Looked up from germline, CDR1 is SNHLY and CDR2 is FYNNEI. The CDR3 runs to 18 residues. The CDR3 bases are TGTGCCTGCAGTCATACTACAGGGAGGGGACTAGCCAAAAACATTCAGTACTTC. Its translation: CACSHTTGRGLAKNIQYF.